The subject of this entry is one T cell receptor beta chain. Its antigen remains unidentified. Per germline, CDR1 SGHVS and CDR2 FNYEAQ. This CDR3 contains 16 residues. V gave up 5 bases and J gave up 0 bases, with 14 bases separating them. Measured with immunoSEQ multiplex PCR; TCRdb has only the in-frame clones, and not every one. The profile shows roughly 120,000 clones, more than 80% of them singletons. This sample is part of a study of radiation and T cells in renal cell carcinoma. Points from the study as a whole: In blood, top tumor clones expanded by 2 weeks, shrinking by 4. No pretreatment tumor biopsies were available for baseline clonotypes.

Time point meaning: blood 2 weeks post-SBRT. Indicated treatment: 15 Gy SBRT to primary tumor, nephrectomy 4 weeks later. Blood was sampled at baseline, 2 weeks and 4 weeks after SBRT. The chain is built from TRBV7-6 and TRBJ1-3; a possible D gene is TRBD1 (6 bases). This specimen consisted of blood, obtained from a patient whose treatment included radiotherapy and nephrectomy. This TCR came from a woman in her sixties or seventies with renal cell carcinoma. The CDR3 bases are TGTGCCAGCAGCCGGGACAACGGCCGCTCTGGAAACACCATATATTTT. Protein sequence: CASSRDNGRSGNTIYF.